This T cell receptor (beta chain) comes out of a study of OX40 agonist ivuxolimab in advanced cancers. Across the study: The dose-escalation group included hepatocellular carcinoma, melanoma, renal cell carcinoma and head and neck cancer.

Regarding the study as a whole: With doses of 0.1-3.0 mg/kg, partial responders showed among the lowest clonal expansion. In the expanded peripheral T cells, antigen specificity was never determined.

Only in-frame clones appear in the TCRdb table, and some are missing; sequencing was by immunoSEQ multiplex PCR. The sample has tens of thousands of clones; 85% are singletons. Germline V gene sequence: CDR1 SGHVS, CDR2 FQNEAQ. The CDR3 spans 14 residues. Trimming took off 2 bases at V and 4 bases at J, with 12 bases between the two ends. This clone has just a few counts. Its antigen is unidentified. Sequencing was performed on CD4+ or CD8+ T cells sorted from blood, taken in a trial of the OX40 agonist ivuxolimab. The chain recombines TRBV7-8 with TRBJ2-7, with a possible D match to TRBD1 (6 bases). This receptor was taken from an adult with an advanced solid tumor such as melanoma, head and neck, liver or kidney cancer. The CDR3 region has the DNA TGTGCCAGCAGCTTACAGGGGCTCACTTACGAGCAGTACTTC. Translated: CASSLQGLTYEQYF. Based on the CDR3 plus reference TRBV7-8 and TRBJ2-7, the full variable domain is GAGVSQSPRYKVAKRGQDVALRCDPISGHVSLFWYQQALGQGPEFLTYFQNEAQLDKSGLPSDRFFAERPEGSVSTLKIQRTQQEDSAVYLCASSLQGLTYEQYFGPGTRLTVT.